The 21 T cell receptor beta chains presented below share a single source sample, sequenced in a study of blood T cell repertoires in COVID-19. TCRdb's table, derived via immunoSEQ multiplex PCR, lists solely in-frame clones and lacks some. The sample consists of about 120,000 clones, 60% to 80% of them appearing once. Specimen: peripheral blood. These receptors were taken from a human donor in a cohort sampled during active COVID-19.

The V and J genes are TRBV28 and TRBJ2-3, with 8 bases lining up with TRBD2. Germline CDR1 MDHEN, CDR2 SYDVKM. V shed 6 bases and J 3 bases; nucleotides not matched to a gene: 8. The CDR3 has 15 amino acids. The CDR3 protein is CASRLGLGGTDTQYF. The DNA of the CDR3 is TGTGCCAGCAGACTGGGACTAGGAGGGACAGATACGCAGTATTTT.

The rearrangement uses TRBV29-1 and TRBJ1-4, with D maybe TRBD1 (5 bases). Trimming took 0 bases from V and 3 from J, leaving 17 bases between them. Germline loops: CDR1 SQVTM, CDR2 ANQGSEA. This CDR3 spans 17 amino acids. The CDR3 nucleotides read TGCAGCGTTGAAGACTTTGTGGACGGGGGACCTAATGAAAAACTGTTTTTT. It encodes CSVEDFVDGGPNEKLFF.

The chain employs TRBV19 and TRBJ2-6; 7 bases are a match to TRBD1. The CDR3 loop spans 18 amino acids. Germline V gene lookup returns CDR1 LNHDA and CDR2 SQIVND (reference sequence). J was trimmed by 0 bases and V by 5 bases; bases with no gene match: 10. The CDR3: CASSALGQLSSGANVLTF. As DNA, the CDR3 is TGTGCCAGTAGTGCACTGGGACAGCTTAGCTCTGGGGCCAACGTCCTGACTTTC.

The J gene is TRBJ1-5, the V gene TRBV11-1, with D perhaps matching TRBD1 (5 bases). The germline V gene has CDR1 SGHAT and CDR2 FQDESV (reference sequence). Trimming removed 2 bases at V and 5 bases at J, with 7 bases between. This CDR3 has 13 amino acids. The CDR3 spells CASSLQGDQPQHF. The CDR3 nucleotides read TGTGCCAGCAGCTTACAAGGGGATCAGCCCCAGCATTTT.

This sequence joins TRBV10-3 and TRBJ2-7, with D possibly being TRBD1 (5 bases). Deletions cut 2 bases from V and 5 bases from J, with 10 bases between. The CDR3 contains 13 residues. The germline V gene encodes CDR1 ENHRY and CDR2 SYGVKD. CDR3 protein: CAISEGQFDEQYF. Here the CDR3 DNA reads TGTGCCATCAGTGAGGGACAATTCGACGAGCAGTACTTC.

The J gene is TRBJ1-1, the V gene TRBV7-9; D is unclear. Between the trimmed V and J ends, which lost 3 bases and 4 bases, there was a span of 12 bases. CDR3 size: 14 residues. The germline gives CDR1 SEHNR, CDR2 FQNEAQ (reference sequence). DNA for the CDR3: TGTGCCAGCAGCTTGGCAGGAATGGGCACTGAAGCTTTCTTT. It encodes CASSLAGMGTEAFF.

J is TRBJ2-7 and V is TRBV4-1; D not certain. The CDR3 loop spans 13 amino acids. The ends were cut back, 1 base at V and 1 base at J, with 5 bases in the middle. Germline CDR1 and CDR2: MGHRA and YSYEKL. CDR3 coding DNA: TGCGCCAGCAGCCAAGCAGAATCCTACGAGCAGTACTTC. Residues: CASSQAESYEQYF.

The rearrangement joins TRBV7-2 to TRBJ1-1; D is possibly TRBD1 (5 bases). The CDR3 runs to 14 residues. Germline-derived CDR1 and CDR2 are SGHTA and FQGNSA. Trimming left V 4 bases short and J 2 bases short, with 11 bases between. The CDR3 nucleotides are TGTGCCAGCAGCTACCGGACAACTAACACTGAAGCTTTCTTT. This codes for CASSYRTTNTEAFF.

DNA for the CDR3: TGTGCCAGCGTAGGTCTAGCGGGGACCGGGGAGCTGTTTTTT. Protein sequence: CASVGLAGTGELFF. The chain carries TRBV6-5 and TRBJ2-2; 9 bases are shared with TRBD2. Germline V gene lookup returns CDR1 MNHEY and CDR2 SVGAGI. This CDR3 spans 14 amino acids. V was pared by 8 bases and J by 5 bases, with 6 bases of the junction left unmatched.

The table lists this clone with a few counts. V gene TRBV3-1 (or the pseudogene TRBV3-2) combines with J gene TRBJ2-7; D perhaps matches TRBD2 (6 bases). Trimming stripped 0 bases from V and 4 bases from J, with 13 bases between. The CDR3 contains 15 residues. Germline-derived CDR1 and CDR2 are LGHDT and YNNKEL (reference sequence). The CDR3 is CASSQDWRGRYEQYF. The CDR3 DNA reads TGTGCCAGCAGCCAAGATTGGAGGGGCCGGTACGAGCAGTACTTC.

This chain joins TRBV5-6 and TRBJ2-7; 9 nucleotides align to TRBD1. Germline CDR1 reads SGHDT; CDR2 reads YYEEEE. This CDR3 region has 15 residues. The junction had 4 bases not matched to a gene; V was cut back by 0 bases and J by 3 bases. The CDR3 is CASSLGTGVNYEQYF. CDR3 sequence (DNA): TGTGCCAGCAGCTTGGGGACAGGGGTTAACTACGAGCAGTACTTC.

This sequence joins TRBV27 and TRBJ2-7, with a weak D call TRBD1 (5 bases). The V and J ends lost 0 bases and 7 bases respectively, with 10 bases between them. CDR3 length: 13 amino acids. The germline V gene has CDR1 MNHEY and CDR2 SMNVEV (reference sequence). CDR3 residues: CASSLSQGREQYF. The CDR3 DNA reads TGTGCCAGCAGTTTATCGCAGGGCCGGGAGCAGTACTTC.

With respect to this clone: The sample contains more than one DNA sequence encoding this CDR3. The rearrangement uses TRBV13 and TRBJ1-1, with 9 positions matching TRBD1. V shed 3 bases and J 1 base; nucleotides not matched to a gene: 0. The CDR3 covers 14 residues. CDR1 PRHDT and CDR2 FYEKMQ come from the germline V gene (reference sequence). The CDR3 DNA follows: TGTGCCAGCAGCTTGGACAGGGGGAACACTGAAGCTTTCTTT. Its translation: CASSLDRGNTEAFF.

This clone has more than one count but fewer than ten. The CDR3 is CASSQDPVSNTEAFF. The CDR3 bases are TGTGCCAGCAGCCAAGACCCAGTCTCGAACACTGAAGCTTTCTTT. The rearrangement uses TRBV3-1 (or the pseudogene TRBV3-2) and TRBJ1-1; no firm D call. The CDR3 length is 15 residues. Germline values: CDR1 LGHDT, CDR2 YNNKEL (reference sequence). Trimming pared 0 bases from V and 1 base from J, leaving 9 bases between.

The genes are TRBV10-3 and TRBJ2-7, with TRBD2 matching over 9 bases. Trimming cost V 4 bases and J 2 bases; bases outside gene matches: 6. The CDR3 has 15 amino acids. CDR1 and CDR2 from the germline V gene are ENHRY and SYGVKD. CDR3 nucleotides: TGTGCCATCAGTGCCCGGTCTAGCGGGACCTACGAGCAGTACTTC. It is translated as CAISARSSGTYEQYF.

The V and J genes are TRBV6-5 and TRBJ2-6; a weak D match, TRBD2 (7 bases). This CDR3 has 14 amino acids. Germline CDR1 is MNHEY and CDR2 is SVGAGI. Trimming took off 8 bases at V and 0 bases at J, with 8 bases between the two ends. CDR3: CASGGASGANVLTF. In DNA form, the CDR3 reads TGTGCCAGCGGGGGGGCCTCTGGGGCCAACGTCCTGACTTTC.

The J gene is TRBJ1-3, the V gene TRBV29-1, with 7 bases lining up with TRBD1. The germline gives CDR1 SQVTM, CDR2 ANQGSEA. CDR3 length equals 13 residues. V shed 7 bases and J 1 base; nucleotides not matched to a gene: 4. The CDR3 nucleotides are TGCAGCGCTCAGACAGGGTCTGGAAACACCATATATTTT. Its translation: CSAQTGSGNTIYF.

The gene calls are TRBV5-6 and TRBJ1-2; TRBD1 matches at 10 bases. CDR3 length: 15 residues. The ends lost 4 bases at V and 8 bases at J; junction bases unmatched: 11. Germline assignment: CDR1 SGHDT and CDR2 YYEEEE. CDR3 residues: CASSPDRGRPQGYTF. The CDR3 DNA reads as TGTGCCAGCAGCCCCGACAGGGGGCGGCCGCAAGGCTACACCTTC.

The V call is TRBV4-1, the J call TRBJ2-7; D may be TRBD2 (5 bases). The CDR3 is made up of 13 amino acids. With 3 bases removed from V and 1 base from J, the gap between germline ends came to 7 bases. Germline values: CDR1 MGHRA, CDR2 YSYEKL. As DNA, the CDR3 is TGCGCCAGCAGCCACCGGGAATCCTACGAGCAGTACTTC. This translates into CASSHRESYEQYF.

This clone was detected only once. The chain recombines TRBV5-1 with TRBJ1-6; D perhaps matches TRBD1 (6 bases). V was clipped by 0 bases and J by 5 bases, with 12 bases between them. The CDR3 spans 16 residues. Germline lookup yields CDR1 SGHRS and CDR2 YFSETQ. Here the CDR3 DNA reads TGCGCCAGCAGCTTGGGAGGGACATCCCATAATTCACCCCTCCACTTT. Translated: CASSLGGTSHNSPLHF.

V and J are TRBV4-2 and TRBJ2-7, with no clear D. CDR1 is LGHNA, CDR2 YNFKEQ, per germline. V was trimmed by 0 bases and J by 3 bases, leaving 9 bases between them. The CDR3 length is 14 residues. CDR3 nucleotides: TGTGCCAGCAGCCAAGATCGTAACGGCTACGAGCAGTACTTC. Its protein product is CASSQDRNGYEQYF.